This TCR beta chain derives from a study of T-cell memory formation after mild COVID-19. TCRdb called the 5' RACE reads again in MiXCR, with one record for every CDR3 protein. The data show 160,000 or so distinct CDR3 sequences, roughly 31% seen once. Germline V gene lookup returns CDR1 MGHRA and CDR2 YSYEKL. V dropped 3 bases and J dropped 0 bases, with 10 bases sitting between them. The CDR3 extends over 15 amino acids. This TCR was sampled from an adult woman who had mild COVID-19 (a few samples of this study predate the infection). Cell type and time point are not known. The sample was PBMCs or a T cell subset sorted from them (not recorded which). The chain is built from TRBV4-1 and TRBJ2-3, with unresolved D. CDR3: CASSHTGPSTDTQYF. Written as DNA, the CDR3 is TGCGCCAGCAGCCATACGGGTCCTAGCACAGATACGCAGTATTTT.